These T cell receptor beta chains were read from a single sample in a study of T cells after yellow fever vaccination. Each CDR3 protein gets one entry after TCRdb re-called the 5' RACE reads with MiXCR. The sample lists just over 300,000 distinct CDR3 sequences; roughly 3.5% were seen once. Sequencing used PBMCs, obtained on the day of the yellow fever booster vaccination. The receptor set was obtained from a man younger than 35 who received the YFV17D yellow fever vaccine. Both conserved end residues are part of each CDR3. A D gene is named only where the DNA matches it firmly. Clone size is stated in some rows and not others, as once, few, many or a class when expanded.

D: .; size: few; J: TRBJ1-6; V: TRBV7-9; DNA: TGTGCCAGCAGGCAGGGGAGTAGTGGCTCCTATAATTCACCCCTCCACTTT; CDR3: CASRQGSSGSYNSPLHF
D: TRBD2; size: many; J: TRBJ2-3; V: TRBV7-2; DNA: TGTGCCAGCAGCCCACATCCGGGACTAGCAGGTCTCTCTAGCACAGATACGCAGTATTTT; CDR3: CASSPHPGLAGLSSTDTQYF
D: TRBD2; size: few; J: TRBJ2-5; V: TRBV3-1; DNA: TGTGCCAGCAGCCGGGAACTAGCGGGGGGCACCTTGGGAGAGACCCAGTACTTC; CDR3: CASSRELAGGTLGETQYF
D: .; size: many; J: TRBJ1-2; V: TRBV29-1; DNA: TGCAGCGCGGGAGGTCCGGGACTTGACTATGGCTACACCTTC; CDR3: CSAGGPGLDYGYTF
D: TRBD2; size: many; J: TRBJ2-1; V: TRBV7-9; DNA: TGTGCCAGCAGCTTACGGGGGGGCCAGGTGGACAATGAGCAGTTCTTC; CDR3: CASSLRGGQVDNEQFF
D: TRBD1; size: many; J: TRBJ2-1; V: TRBV24-1; DNA: TGTGCCACCAGTGATACACACAGGGGGCTGGTCAATGAGCAGTTCTTC; CDR3: CATSDTHRGLVNEQFF
D: .; size: .; J: TRBJ2-1; V: TRBV13; DNA: TGTGCCAGCAGCCGACAGAAATACTCCTACAATGAGCAGTTCTTC; CDR3: CASSRQKYSYNEQFF
D: TRBD2; size: many; J: TRBJ2-5; V: TRBV9; DNA: TGTGCCAGCAGCGTAGGCGCTAGCGGGTCACAAGAGACCCAGTACTTC; CDR3: CASSVGASGSQETQYF
D: TRBD1; size: many; J: TRBJ1-2; V: TRBV29-1; DNA: TGCAGCGTCGCACCAGGGGGCCGGAACTATGGCTACACCTTC; CDR3: CSVAPGGRNYGYTF
D: .; size: .; J: TRBJ2-5; V: TRBV19; DNA: TGTGCCAGTGCGAGGAGGAGGGAAGAGACCCAGTACTTC; CDR3: CASARRREETQYF
D: .; size: .; J: TRBJ2-7; V: TRBV6-2/TRBV6-3; DNA: TGTGCCAGCAATTACAGGCGCCGTCGGATTTACGAGCAGTACTTC; CDR3: CASNYRRRRIYEQYF
D: .; size: many; J: TRBJ1-5; V: TRBV6-6; DNA: TGTGCCAGCGGGGGAGGGATAAATCAGCCCCAGCATTTT; CDR3: CASGGGINQPQHF
D: TRBD2; size: .; J: TRBJ2-1; V: TRBV5-1; DNA: TGCGCCAGCAGCTCGACTAGCGGGGACAATGAGCAGTTCTTC; CDR3: CASSSTSGDNEQFF
D: .; size: many; J: TRBJ2-5; V: TRBV7-9; DNA: TGTGCCAGCACCCGGGGGTTCCAAGAGACCCAGTACTTC; CDR3: CASTRGFQETQYF
D: TRBD1; size: few; J: TRBJ1-6; V: TRBV7-2; DNA: TGTGCCAGCAGCAGGACAGGGTTTTACTCACCCCTCCACTTT; CDR3: CASSRTGFYSPLHF
D: TRBD1; size: many; J: TRBJ2-2; V: TRBV5-1; DNA: TGCGCCAGCGGGACAGGGACCCGAGCCGGGGAGCTGTTTTTT; CDR3: CASGTGTRAGELFF
D: TRBD1; size: few; J: TRBJ1-2; V: TRBV5-8; DNA: TGTGCCAGCAGCTGGGGGGACAGGCCAAACTATGGCTACACCTTC; CDR3: CASSWGDRPNYGYTF
D: TRBD2; size: many; J: TRBJ2-1; V: TRBV5-1; DNA: TGCGCCAGCAGCACCAGCGGGGGGGCCTCTGACAATGAGCAGTTCTTC; CDR3: CASSTSGGASDNEQFF
D: .; size: many; J: TRBJ2-5; V: TRBV12-3/TRBV12-4; DNA: TGTGCCAGCACCCTCTACGACCGGACGGAGACCCAGTACTTC; CDR3: CASTLYDRTETQYF
D: TRBD2; size: many; J: TRBJ2-1; V: TRBV19; DNA: TGTGCCAGTAGTAAAGCGGGGGCAAGCGATGAGCAGTTCTTC; CDR3: CASSKAGASDEQFF
D: TRBD1; size: many; J: TRBJ2-7; V: TRBV29-1; DNA: TGCAGCGTTGACTCGACCGGACAGGGCTTTACCTACGAGCAGTACTTC; CDR3: CSVDSTGQGFTYEQYF
D: .; size: few; J: TRBJ1-4; V: TRBV20-1; DNA: TGCAGTGCTCCAGGGGAAACTAATGAAAAACTGTTTTTT; CDR3: CSAPGETNEKLFF
D: .; size: few; J: TRBJ2-1; V: TRBV5-1; DNA: TGCGCCAGCAGCCCCCGCCTAACCGGGGCCGGCGATGAGCAGTTCTTC; CDR3: CASSPRLTGAGDEQFF
D: .; size: .; J: TRBJ2-4; V: TRBV18; DNA: TGTGCCAGCTCACCGACCTCCAGACTAGCCAAAAACATTCAGTACTTC; CDR3: CASSPTSRLAKNIQYF
D: .; size: many; J: TRBJ2-1; V: TRBV6-2/TRBV6-3; DNA: TGTGCCAGCAGTTACTCGAGGAGCACGGGTTACAATGAGCAGTTCTTC; CDR3: CASSYSRSTGYNEQFF
D: TRBD1; size: few; J: TRBJ2-6; V: TRBV5-4; DNA: TGTGCCAGCAGCCCGACAGGGCTCGGGGCGTCCGGGGCCAACGTCCTGACTTTC; CDR3: CASSPTGLGASGANVLTF
D: TRBD1; size: many; J: TRBJ1-1; V: TRBV7-2; DNA: TGTGCCAGCAGCTTCTTGGACAGGGTGGTTGGAGCTTTCTTT; CDR3: CASSFLDRVVGAFF
D: .; size: .; J: TRBJ1-2; V: TRBV7-9; DNA: TGTGCCAGCAGCTCCGGACAAGATGGCTACACCTTC; CDR3: CASSSGQDGYTF
D: .; size: .; J: TRBJ2-3; V: TRBV30; DNA: TGTGCCTGGAGCCGGACCCGCAGGGATACGCAGTATTTT; CDR3: CAWSRTRRDTQYF
D: .; size: many; J: TRBJ2-3; V: TRBV11-2; DNA: TGTGCCAGCAGCTTTTCCTATGCAGATACGCAGTATTTT; CDR3: CASSFSYADTQYF
D: TRBD1; size: few; J: TRBJ2-1; V: TRBV4-3; DNA: TGCGCCAGCAGCCAACTTCCGGGACAGTCAGATGAGCAGTTCTTC; CDR3: CASSQLPGQSDEQFF
D: .; size: .; J: TRBJ2-1; V: TRBV25-1; DNA: TGTGCCAGCAGTGAGTCAGGTTATATCGGCAATGAGCAGTTCTTC; CDR3: CASSESGYIGNEQFF
D: .; size: many; J: TRBJ1-1; V: TRBV6-6; DNA: TGTGCCAGCAGTTACCGGGGCCAGAACACTGAAGCTTTCTTT; CDR3: CASSYRGQNTEAFF
D: .; size: many; J: TRBJ1-5; V: TRBV7-2; DNA: TGTGCCAGCAGCGGGATGCGGGGTCAGCCCCAGCATTTT; CDR3: CASSGMRGQPQHF
D: .; size: few; J: TRBJ1-5; V: TRBV6-5; DNA: TGTGCCAGCAGCCCCACCCCGGGGGTCCATAATCAGCCCCAGCATTTT; CDR3: CASSPTPGVHNQPQHF
D: .; size: many; J: TRBJ2-3; V: TRBV5-4; DNA: TGTGCCAGCAGCGCCCAAGGGGGTGAAGATACGCAGTATTTT; CDR3: CASSAQGGEDTQYF
D: .; size: .; J: TRBJ2-3; V: TRBV6-4; DNA: TGTGCCAGCAGCCAGGGGTATCGGACAGATACGCAGTATTTT; CDR3: CASSQGYRTDTQYF
D: .; size: many; J: TRBJ2-2; V: TRBV10-3; DNA: TGTGCCACCCGGACCAGTGGCACCGGGGAGCTGTTTTTT; CDR3: CATRTSGTGELFF
D: .; size: few; J: TRBJ1-1; V: TRBV9; DNA: TGTGCCAGCAGCGTCTTTTCGGGGCGACACACTGAAGCTTTCTTT; CDR3: CASSVFSGRHTEAFF
D: .; size: many; J: TRBJ2-3; V: TRBV7-9; DNA: TGTGCCAGCGATCCCTGGCCCACGGCTTTACAAGATACGCAGTATTTT; CDR3: CASDPWPTALQDTQYF
D: TRBD1; size: many; J: TRBJ2-7; V: TRBV5-1; DNA: TGCGCCAGCAGATCGGGACAGGGCCCCTCCTACGAGCAGTACTTC; CDR3: CASRSGQGPSYEQYF
D: .; size: many; J: TRBJ1-1; V: TRBV27; DNA: TGTGCCAGCAGTATGGCCGCGAACACTGAAGCTTTCTTT; CDR3: CASSMAANTEAFF
D: .; size: many; J: TRBJ1-1; V: TRBV12-3/TRBV12-4; DNA: TGTGCCAGCACCCCCCACGGGGGGCCTGAAGCTTTCTTT; CDR3: CASTPHGGPEAFF
D: .; size: many; J: TRBJ2-2; V: TRBV18; DNA: TGTGCCAGCTCACCCCAACCAGGGGAAACCGGGGAGCTGTTTTTT; CDR3: CASSPQPGETGELFF
D: TRBD1; size: many; J: TRBJ2-3; V: TRBV5-1; DNA: TGCGCCAGCAGCGTAGGACAGGGTTTGGCAGATACGCAGTATTTT; CDR3: CASSVGQGLADTQYF
D: TRBD1; size: few; J: TRBJ2-3; V: TRBV6-5; DNA: TGTGCCAGCAGTTATTATCCCTCGACAGGGCTGAGCACAGATACGCAGTATTTT; CDR3: CASSYYPSTGLSTDTQYF
D: .; size: many; J: TRBJ2-3; V: TRBV7-3; DNA: TGTGCCAGCAGCTTACGGGGGGCAGGGGATACGCAGTATTTT; CDR3: CASSLRGAGDTQYF
D: .; size: many; J: TRBJ2-3; V: TRBV6-2/TRBV6-3; DNA: TGTGCCAGCAGTTTCATCAGGGCTGATACGCAGTATTTT; CDR3: CASSFIRADTQYF
D: TRBD1; size: .; J: TRBJ2-1; V: TRBV9; DNA: TGTGCCAGCAGCGTAGCCGCTTCGGGACAGGCCTTTAACAATGAGCAGTTCTTC; CDR3: CASSVAASGQAFNNEQFF
D: .; size: few; J: TRBJ2-5; V: TRBV2; DNA: TGTGCCAGCAGTTTAGCGATGGAGACCCAGTACTTC; CDR3: CASSLAMETQYF